One sample yielded the 29 T cell receptor beta chains listed below, sequenced in a study of CD8 T cells in Susac syndrome. An input of roughly 0.45 to 1 ug of RNA was subjected to reverse transcription using random hexamers. TCRdb independently ran MiXCR on the immunoSEQ multiplex PCR reads; one entry per CDR3 protein. The sample consists of about 120,000 distinct CDR3 sequences, about 93% of them appearing once. Sequenced material: CD4+ T cells from PBMCs. Every receptor here comes from a human donor in good health.

The CDR3 sequence: CASSDPGTSGILGTQYF. The CDR3 DNA follows: TGTGCCAGCAGTGACCCCGGGACTAGCGGGATTCTCGGTACGCAGTATTTT. The chain links TRBV25-1 to TRBJ2-3, with TRBD2 identical over 13 bases. The germline V gene encodes CDR1 MGHDK and CDR2 SYGVNS. CDR3 size: 17 residues. V shed 3 bases, J shed 8 bases, and the junction held 11 bases outside the gene matches. Complete variable domain (other parts from reference TRBV25-1 and TRBJ2-3): EADIYQTPRYLVIGTGKKITLECSQTMGHDKMYWYQQDPGMELHLIHYSYGVNSTEKGDLSSESTVSRIRTEHFPLTLESARPSHTSQYLCASSDPGTSGILGTQYFGPGTRLTVL.

The chain employs TRBV20-1 and TRBJ2-7; D is perhaps TRBD1 (5 bases). This CDR3 has 14 amino acids. Trimming removed 0 bases from V and 6 bases from J, with 15 bases in between. Germline V CDR1 and CDR2: DFQATT, SNEGSKA (reference sequence). The DNA for the CDR3 is TGCAGTGCTAGAGATTGGTCAGGGTTTGGCGAGCAGTACTTC. Protein product: CSARDWSGFGEQYF.

J is TRBJ2-7 and V is TRBV7-2; D gene uncertain. V lost 5 bases, J lost 2 bases, and 10 bases lay in between. The CDR3 is 13 residues long. Germline CDR1 reads SGHTA; CDR2 reads FQGNSA. The CDR3 loop is CASSRDGTYEQYF. The CDR3 nucleotides read TGTGCCAGCAGCCGCGACGGTACCTACGAGCAGTACTTC.

This rearrangement joins TRBV9 to TRBJ2-2, with D perhaps matching TRBD2 (5 bases). From germline, CDR1 is SGDLS and CDR2 YYNGEE. The CDR3 runs 17 residues. Deletions cut 4 bases from V and 6 bases from J, with 22 bases between. CDR3 protein: CASSPREGSVVAGELFF. The CDR3 region has the DNA TGTGCCAGCAGCCCTCGAGAAGGGAGTGTCGTGGCCGGGGAGCTGTTTTTT. Supplemented by reference TRBV9 and TRBJ2-2, the full variable domain reads DSGVTQTPKHLITATGQRVTLRCSPRSGDLSVYWYQQSLDQGLQFLIQYYNGEERAKGNILERFSAQQFPDLHSELNLSSLELGDSALYFCASSPREGSVVAGELFFGEGSRLTVL.

The chain employs TRBV3-1 and TRBJ2-1; D gene unclear. The CDR3 runs 12 residues. Trimming cost V 0 bases and J 13 bases, with 10 bases left between them. Germline CDR1 and CDR2: LGHDT and YNNKEL (reference sequence). CDR3 residues: CASSQDTHTQFF. The CDR3 DNA follows: TGTGCCAGCAGCCAAGACACGCACACTCAGTTCTTC.

The chain joins TRBV5-6 to TRBJ2-4; tentatively, D is TRBD1 (6 bases). The CDR3 is made up of 17 amino acids. CDR1 and CDR2 (germline): SGHDT, YYEEEE. V shed 4 bases and J shed 0 bases, with 17 bases lying between them. In DNA form, the CDR3 reads TGTGCCAGCAGCACCCGACAGACAGGACTAGCCAAAAACATTCAGTACTTC. Amino acid sequence: CASSTRQTGLAKNIQYF.

The V and J genes are TRBV19 and TRBJ2-7; weak D call: TRBD2 (6 bases). The CDR3 spans 14 residues. Germline V lookup: CDR1 LNHDA, CDR2 SQIVND (reference sequence). Between the trimmed V and J ends, which lost 3 bases and 0 bases, there was a span of 9 bases. The CDR3: CASSIGGNSYEQYF. CDR3 sequence (DNA): TGTGCCAGTAGTATCGGCGGGAACTCCTACGAGCAGTACTTC.

The CDR3 DNA reads as TGTGCCAGCAGGGTCGACTCTGGGGCCAACGTCCTGACTTTC. Protein sequence: CASRVDSGANVLTF. The chain joins TRBV2 to TRBJ2-6; D not certain. The length of the CDR3 is 14 residues. Germline CDR1 is SNHLY and CDR2 is FYNNEI. V lost 6 bases and J lost 0, with 6 bases in between.

The J gene is TRBJ2-2, the V gene TRBV5-1; no clear D. The CDR3 is made up of 16 amino acids. Trimming took 8 bases from V and 0 from J, leaving 17 bases between them. The germline gives CDR1 SGHRS, CDR2 YFSETQ. The CDR3 sequence: CASSIGPGSNTGELFF. The CDR3 bases are TGCGCCAGTTCGATCGGCCCAGGTTCGAACACCGGGGAGCTGTTTTTT.

The sample holds a few counts of this clonotype. This rearrangement joins TRBV20-1 to TRBJ1-5; D unclear. Germline loops: CDR1 DFQATT, CDR2 SNEGSKA (reference sequence). V lost 0 bases to trimming and J lost 2 bases, with 2 bases between them. The CDR3 runs 12 residues. The CDR3: CSARDGNQPQHF. As DNA, the CDR3 is TGCAGTGCTAGAGATGGCAATCAGCCCCAGCATTTT.

The rearrangement uses TRBV29-1 and TRBJ2-5; D tentatively reads TRBD1 or TRBD2 (6 bases each). CDR1 is SQVTM and CDR2 is ANQGSEA in the germline V gene. There are 13 residues in the CDR3. V lost 6 bases, J lost 2 bases, and 13 bases lay in between. The CDR3 bases are TGCAGCGTGGGGGCGGGAATACAAGAGACCCAGTACTTC. This codes for CSVGAGIQETQYF. Full variable domain (remainder filled in from reference TRBV29-1 and TRBJ2-5): SAVISQKPSRDICQRGTSLTIQCQVDSQVTMMFWYRQQPGQSLTLIATANQGSEATYESGFVIDKFPISRPNLTFSTLTVSNMSPEDSSIYLCSVGAGIQETQYFGPGTRLLVL.

The genes are TRBV7-9 and TRBJ2-5, with D unresolved. Germline V CDR1 and CDR2: SEHNR, FQNEAQ (reference sequence). This CDR3 is built from 13 residues. V lost 5 bases and J lost 4, with 11 bases in between. CDR3 region: CASSPHWGETQYF. In DNA, the CDR3 is TGTGCCAGCAGCCCCCACTGGGGAGAGACCCAGTACTTC.

The rearrangement links TRBV5-6 to TRBJ2-7; D gene uncertain. CDR1 SGHDT and CDR2 YYEEEE come from the germline V gene. The CDR3 covers 12 residues. With 1 base removed from V and 3 bases from J, the gap between germline ends came to 5 bases. The CDR3 loop reads CASSLSRYEQYF. The CDR3 DNA sequence: TGTGCCAGCAGCTTGAGCCGCTACGAGCAGTACTTC.

The V gene is TRBV7-2, the J gene TRBJ1-5, with TRBD1 as a possible D gene (5 bases). Per the germline V gene, CDR1 is SGHTA and CDR2 is FQGNSA. The CDR3 sequence is 16 residues long. V was clipped by 8 bases and J by 3 bases, with 20 bases between them. The DNA for the CDR3 is TGTGCCAGCGCACCGGGGGGACCTTCTTTCAATCAGCCCCAGCATTTT. Its translation: CASAPGGPSFNQPQHF.

The V call is TRBV6-5, the J call TRBJ2-3; 9 bases map to TRBD1. There are 15 residues in the CDR3. Looked up from germline, CDR1 is MNHEY and CDR2 is SVGAGI. Germline trimming cut 6 bases from V and 3 bases from J; bases unmatched to any gene: 7. The CDR3 coding sequence is TGTGCCAGCAGATGGGACAGGGAGAGGACAGATACGCAGTATTTT. Its translation is CASRWDRERTDTQYF.

V is TRBV20-1 and J is TRBJ1-1, with 9 bases that match TRBD1. The junction had 11 bases not matched to a gene; V was cut back by 2 bases and J by 1 base. This CDR3 has 17 residues. Germline V gene lookup returns CDR1 DFQATT and CDR2 SNEGSKA (reference sequence). The CDR3 loop is CSARPPGQGGWNTEAFF. The CDR3 bases are TGCAGTGCTAGACCCCCGGGACAGGGAGGCTGGAACACTGAAGCTTTCTTT.

The chain employs TRBV5-1 and TRBJ1-1; maybe TRBD1 (5 bases). Trimming left V 2 bases short and J 3 bases short, with 8 bases between. The CDR3 is 13 amino acids. Germline V CDR1 and CDR2: SGHRS, YFSETQ. The CDR3 sequence: CASSLLGDTEAFF. The CDR3 nucleotides read TGCGCCAGCAGCTTACTGGGGGACACTGAAGCTTTCTTT. The variable domain in full, completed from reference TRBV5-1 and TRBJ1-1, reads KAGVTQTPRYLIKTRGQQVTLSCSPISGHRSVSWYQQTPGQGLQFLFEYFSETQRNKGNFPGRFSGRQFSNSRSEMNVSTLELGDSALYLCASSLLGDTEAFFGQGTRLTVV.

The CDR3 sequence: CASSMMETQYF. The CDR3 DNA reads TGTGCCAGTAGTATGATGGAGACCCAGTACTTC. The chain recombines TRBV19 with TRBJ2-5, with D unresolved. The CDR3 loop spans 11 amino acids. Trimming removed 3 bases at V and 5 bases at J, with 4 bases between. The germline CDR1 and CDR2 sequences are LNHDA and SQIVND (reference sequence).

In its sample, this clonotype was seen a few times. The chain combines TRBV6-1 with TRBJ2-5; no clear D gene. The germline CDR1 and CDR2 sequences are MNHNS and SASEGT. The CDR3 totals 10 residues. V lost 3 bases, J lost 13 bases, and 9 bases lay in between. The CDR3 nucleotides read TGTGCCAGCAGTGAGGACGGGTGGTACTTC. As protein: CASSEDGWYF.

The chain recombines TRBV6-5 with TRBJ1-5, with D perhaps TRBD1 (6 bases). The length of the CDR3 is 17 residues. V lost 2 bases to trimming and J lost 1 base, with 15 bases between them. Germline assignment: CDR1 MNHEY and CDR2 SVGAGI. CDR3: CASSYLGGRRSNQPQHF. The CDR3 DNA sequence: TGTGCCAGCAGTTACCTTGGGGGGCGTCGGAGCAATCAGCCCCAGCATTTT.

This sequence joins TRBV15 and TRBJ2-3; D possibly corresponds to TRBD2 (6 bases). This CDR3 is 15 amino acids long. The V and J ends lost 0 bases and 4 bases respectively, with 11 bases between them. Germline lookup yields CDR1 LNHNV and CDR2 YYDKDF (reference sequence). CDR3 region: CATSRDGGPSDTQYF. In DNA form, the CDR3 reads TGTGCCACCAGCAGAGATGGAGGGCCCTCAGATACGCAGTATTTT.

This sequence joins TRBV6-5 and TRBJ2-7; D possibly corresponds to TRBD1 (6 bases). Between the trimmed V and J ends, which lost 7 bases and 0 bases, there was a span of 16 bases. Per the germline V gene, CDR1 is MNHEY and CDR2 is SVGAGI. CDR3 length equals 15 residues. DNA for the CDR3: TGTGCCAGCAAAAAGGGACAAGGGAGCTCCTACGAGCAGTACTTC. Protein product: CASKKGQGSSYEQYF.

This chain uses TRBV11-3 with TRBJ2-3; 8 nucleotides agree with TRBD1. This CDR3 is 15 amino acids long. After removal of 4 bases from V and 2 bases from J, the junction contained 5 bases not matched to a gene. Germline V CDR1 and CDR2: SGHNT, YENEEA. The CDR3 bases are TGTGCCAGCAGCTCGACAGGGGATCCCACAGATACGCAGTATTTT. Protein product: CASSSTGDPTDTQYF.

The rearrangement uses TRBV2 and TRBJ2-1; maybe TRBD2 (5 bases). Deletions cut 2 bases from V and 6 bases from J, with 8 bases between. The germline gives CDR1 SNHLY, CDR2 FYNNEI. The CDR3 loop spans 13 amino acids. DNA for the CDR3: TGTGCCAGCAGTGAACTAACTAGCAATGAGCAGTTCTTC. Its protein is CASSELTSNEQFF.

Regarding this clonotype: As the CDR3 is not closed by the conserved phenylalanine or tryptophan, this likely results from a read error. The chain uses TRBV3-1 and TRBJ1-2; 9 bases match TRBD1. CDR3 length equals 15 residues. J gave up 3 bases and V 0 bases, and 2 bases lay outside the gene matches. Germline V gene lookup returns CDR1 LGHDT and CDR2 YNNKEL (reference sequence). This chain's CDR3 is CASSQETGGDYGYTL. CDR3 nucleotide sequence: TGTGCCAGCAGCCAAGAGACAGGGGGTGACTATGGCTACACCCTC.

The chain carries TRBV5-1 and TRBJ2-5; no firm D call. CDR3 length equals 17 residues. CDR1 is SGHRS and CDR2 is YFSETQ in the germline V gene. Trimming took off 0 bases at V and 2 bases at J, with 17 bases between the two ends. The CDR3 nucleotides are TGCGCCAGCAGCTTGGTTCGGGCAGGAAGGAGTCAAGAGACCCAGTACTTC. Translation gives CASSLVRAGRSQETQYF.

V usage is TRBV7-9 and J usage is TRBJ2-1; D gene ambiguous. This CDR3 spans 14 amino acids. Trimming left V 7 bases short and J 6 bases short, with 16 bases between. Germline V gene data show CDR1 as SEHNR and CDR2 as FQNEAQ (reference sequence). In DNA, the CDR3 is TGTGCCAGCAACTTGCCTGGGCTCTTCAATGAGCAGTTCTTC. As protein: CASNLPGLFNEQFF.

This CDR3 is CASSPNPGSYEQYF. In nucleotides, the CDR3 is TGTGCCAGCTCCCCGAACCCAGGCTCCTACGAGCAGTACTTC. This chain links TRBV18 with TRBJ2-7; D is unclear. CDR1 KGHSH and CDR2 LQKENI come from the germline V gene. CDR3 length equals 14 residues. Deletions cut 6 bases from V and 0 bases from J, with 12 bases between.

This clonotype has just a few counts. J is TRBJ2-7 and V is TRBV4-2; weak D call: TRBD1 (5 bases). The CDR3 runs 14 residues. In germline, CDR1 is LGHNA, CDR2 YNFKEQ. V dropped 1 base and J dropped 4 bases, with 11 bases sitting between them. The CDR3 reads CASSQVGRVYEQYF. CDR3 coding DNA: TGTGCCAGCAGCCAAGTGGGCAGGGTTTACGAGCAGTACTTC.